A single T cell receptor beta chain is shown here with its context. The antigen is unknown. The time point: patch test 2, 6 weeks after DPC sensitization. The treatment was: therapeutic diphenylcyclopropenone sensitization with weekly scalp DPC. These data are taken from a study of human T cells and chemical hapten exposure. About the research overall: Chiefly female patients presented with alopecia areata, totalis or universalis. Regarding the study as a whole: It should be noted that donors had alopecia, so their immune response may differ from healthy people's.

Deletions cut 3 bases from V and 3 bases from J, with 13 bases between. CDR1 is SQVTM and CDR2 is ANQGSEA in the germline V gene. The CDR3 spans 14 residues. Library preparation tagged each individual cDNA molecule with a unique molecular identifier. Each CDR3 protein is one row after TCRdb ran MiXCR on the RACE reads. The sample holds more than 70,000 distinct CDR3 sequences, around 10% seen once. The genes are TRBV29-1 and TRBJ2-3; possible D gene TRBD1, 6 bases. Sequencing was performed on whole blood, taken in connection with sensitization to the hapten diphenylcyclopropenone (DPC). The receptor's source is a man aged 18 to 30 with alopecia areata. Some clones in this sample may be carry-over from other donors' samples. In DNA, the CDR3 is TGCAGCGTTGACGTGGGGGCCATAACAGATACGCAGTATTTT. Amino acid sequence: CSVDVGAITDTQYF.